This T cell receptor beta chain was profiled in a study of blood T cell repertoires in COVID-19. At the level of the study: Some COVID-19 samples were acute and others convalescent; all came from the United States, Italy and Spain. Sources were T cells, B-cell-depleted T cells, or PBMCs; the material itself was cDNA or gDNA.

This clone has a single count. Recruitment covered fewer than 25 US areas and drew participants whose ages spanned about 18 to 95 years. Participants reported their clinical history, and cohort assignment relied on those reports. The CDR3 sequence is 15 residues long. The V and J ends lost 2 bases and 5 bases, in that order; junction bases with no gene match: 6. In germline, CDR1 is SNHLY, CDR2 FYNNEI. Profiling relied on immunoSEQ multiplex PCR, and the TCRdb table lists in-frame clones only, not all of them. The sample lists hundreds of thousands of clones; around 80% were seen once. Material for sequencing was PBMCs or T cells enriched from blood (not recorded which). The chain couples TRBV2 to TRBJ2-5; 9 bases are shared with TRBD2. The sequence came from a middle-aged man who had been exposed to COVID-19. CDR3 residues: CASSELLAGRETQYF. The CDR3 DNA sequence: TGTGCCAGCAGTGAACTTCTAGCGGGAAGGGAGACCCAGTACTTC.